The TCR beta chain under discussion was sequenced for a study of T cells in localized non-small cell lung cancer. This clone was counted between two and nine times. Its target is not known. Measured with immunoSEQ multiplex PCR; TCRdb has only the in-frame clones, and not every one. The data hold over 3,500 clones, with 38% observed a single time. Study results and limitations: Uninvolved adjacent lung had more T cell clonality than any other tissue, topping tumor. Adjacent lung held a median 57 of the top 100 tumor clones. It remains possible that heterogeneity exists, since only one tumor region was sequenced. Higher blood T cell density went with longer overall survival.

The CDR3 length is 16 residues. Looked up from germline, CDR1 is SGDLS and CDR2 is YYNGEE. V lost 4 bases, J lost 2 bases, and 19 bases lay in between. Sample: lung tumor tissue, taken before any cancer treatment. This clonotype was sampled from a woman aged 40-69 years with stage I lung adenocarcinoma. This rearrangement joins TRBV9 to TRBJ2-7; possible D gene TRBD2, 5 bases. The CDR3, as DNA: TGTGCCAGCAGCCCCTCCTCAAAGCGGAACCCCTACGAGCAGTACTTC. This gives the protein CASSPSSKRNPYEQYF.